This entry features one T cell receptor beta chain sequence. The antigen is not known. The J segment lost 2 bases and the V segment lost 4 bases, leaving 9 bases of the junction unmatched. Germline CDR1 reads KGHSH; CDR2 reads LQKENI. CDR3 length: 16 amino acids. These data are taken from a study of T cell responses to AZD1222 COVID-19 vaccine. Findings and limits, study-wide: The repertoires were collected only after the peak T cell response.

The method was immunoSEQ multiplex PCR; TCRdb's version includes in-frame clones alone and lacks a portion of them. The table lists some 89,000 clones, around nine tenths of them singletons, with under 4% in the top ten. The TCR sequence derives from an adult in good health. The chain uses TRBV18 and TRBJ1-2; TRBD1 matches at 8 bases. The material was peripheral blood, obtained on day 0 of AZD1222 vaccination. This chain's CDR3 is CASSRQGSGVNYGYTF. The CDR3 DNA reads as TGTGCCAGCTCACGACAGGGGTCAGGTGTGAACTATGGCTACACCTTC.